This record covers a single T cell receptor (beta chain). The antigen remains undetermined. This sample is part of a study of blood T cells in healthy people across ages. Alongside a J-beta primer mix, a sample-barcoded 5' primer served in a second PCR lasting roughly 6 to 12 cycles. Each TCR beta cDNA got a 12-nucleotide random molecular identifier. TCRdb re-called the 5' RACE reads with MiXCR, one entry per CDR3 protein. Counted here are around 1,700,000 distinct CDR3 sequences, roughly 27% occurring once; the ten biggest clones make up about 8%. Regarding the study as a whole: Estimated diversity across one million T cells was deemed an underestimate.

What was sequenced was blood. The receptor's source is a woman younger than 45 in good health.

The CDR3 spells CASSQGDSYSNEQFF. For the CDR3, the DNA is TGTGCCAGCAGCCAAGGCGATAGCTATAGCAATGAGCAGTTCTTC. V and J are TRBV3-1 and TRBJ2-1, with unresolved D. CDR3 size: 15 residues. Trimming cost V 1 base and J 6 bases, with 13 bases left between them. CDR1 is LGHDT, CDR2 YNNKEL, per germline (reference sequence).